The source of this T cell receptor (beta chain) is a study of blood T cell repertoires in COVID-19. Deletions cut 4 bases from V and 2 bases from J, with 12 bases between. This CDR3 is built from 14 residues. The germline CDR1 and CDR2 sequences are SGHTA and FQGNSA. Assay used: immunoSEQ multiplex PCR; TCRdb lists only in-frame clones, some missing. This table has 80,000 to 95,000 clones, 86% appearing once. Material: peripheral blood. This chain links TRBV7-2 with TRBJ2-7; D is unresolved. The receptor's source is a man aged 45 to 65 with active or convalescent COVID-19. Written as DNA, the CDR3 is TGTGCCAGCAGCTCGCGCGGCGAAGCCTACGAGCAGTACTTC. Translation: CASSSRGEAYEQYF.